One sample yielded the 20 T cell receptor beta chains listed below, sequenced in a study of chemoradiotherapy in HPV16-positive cancers. Some clones are missing from TCRdb's copy, which holds only in-frame ones; the method was immunoSEQ multiplex PCR. In the table there are about 68,000 clones, around nine tenths of which are singletons. The sequences come from blood, collected from a patient who underwent chemoradiotherapy. Receptors originate from a human donor with HPV-associated anogenital cancer.

J is TRBJ2-7 and V is TRBV2; weak D call: TRBD2 (5 bases). V lost 6 bases to trimming and J lost 7 bases, with 16 bases between them. Germline V CDR1 and CDR2: SNHLY, FYNNEI. This CDR3 has 13 amino acids. The CDR3 DNA is TGTGCCAGCAGGGTAGAGAAAACGGGGGAGCAGTACTTC. Protein: CASRVEKTGEQYF.

The chain couples TRBV6-1 to TRBJ1-5, with 8 bases matching TRBD1. The CDR3 contains 14 residues. Germline CDR1 MNHNS, CDR2 SASEGT. V shed 0 bases, J shed 7 bases, and the junction held 2 bases outside the gene matches. The CDR3 reads CASSEANRGQPQHF. CDR3 bases: TGTGCCAGCAGTGAAGCGAACAGGGGGCAGCCCCAGCATTTT.

The chain uses TRBV19 and TRBJ2-2, with 12 bases matching TRBD1. The ends lost 6 bases at V and 6 bases at J; junction bases unmatched: 5. Germline values: CDR1 LNHDA, CDR2 SQIVND (reference sequence). The CDR3 is made up of 15 amino acids. The CDR3 is CASRTGQGAPGELFF. Written as DNA, the CDR3 is TGTGCCAGTAGAACGGGACAGGGGGCGCCCGGGGAGCTGTTTTTT.

Here the CDR3 reads CASRGQGGETQYF. CDR3 nucleotides: TGTGCCAGCAGGGGACAGGGGGGGGAGACCCAGTACTTC. V gene TRBV2 combines with J gene TRBJ2-5; TRBD1 matches 11 bases. The CDR3 contains 13 residues. The germline CDR1 and CDR2 sequences are SNHLY and FYNNEI. V shed 6 bases, J shed 5 bases, and the junction held 2 bases outside the gene matches.

The chain has TRBV6-5 and TRBJ1-2, with D perhaps TRBD1 (6 bases). The CDR3 contains 14 residues. Germline assignment: CDR1 MNHEY and CDR2 SVGAGI. Trimming cost V 5 bases and J 1 base, with 11 bases left between them. This chain's CDR3 is CASSKGQYNYGYTF. DNA of the CDR3: TGTGCCAGCAGTAAAGGACAGTATAACTATGGCTACACCTTC.

J is TRBJ1-2 and V is TRBV2; D unclear. Trimming stripped 3 bases from V and 0 bases from J, with 11 bases between. The CDR3 length is 15 residues. Germline lookup yields CDR1 SNHLY and CDR2 FYNNEI. CDR3 DNA: TGTGCCAGCAGTGACCGGCCACTCTCTAACTATGGCTACACCTTC. The encoded protein is CASSDRPLSNYGYTF.

This chain links TRBV13 with TRBJ1-2; tentative D call: TRBD1 (6 bases). Per germline, CDR1 PRHDT and CDR2 FYEKMQ (reference sequence). V was cut by 1 base and J by 8 bases, with 20 bases left in between. The CDR3 has 16 amino acids. Written as DNA, the CDR3 is TGTGCCAGCAGCTTAGAACCAGGGGACGTGCTGGAGGGCTACACCTTC. It specifies CASSLEPGDVLEGYTF.

This chain links TRBV7-2 with TRBJ2-1; tentatively, D is TRBD1 (5 bases). Germline V gene lookup returns CDR1 SGHTA and CDR2 FQGNSA. This CDR3 has 15 residues. The ends were cut back, 5 bases at V and 7 bases at J, with 18 bases in the middle. The CDR3 is CASSDWAGMGNEQFF. As DNA, the CDR3 is TGTGCCAGCAGCGATTGGGCAGGGATGGGGAATGAGCAGTTCTTC.

The chain employs TRBV4-1 and TRBJ1-4; 7 nucleotides agree with TRBD1. The CDR3 is 16 amino acids. J gave up 12 bases and V 0 bases, and 13 bases lay outside the gene matches. Germline-derived CDR1 and CDR2 are MGHRA and YSYEKL. This CDR3 reads CASSQDIAQGGMELFF. For the CDR3, the DNA is TGCGCCAGCAGCCAAGATATCGCCCAGGGGGGAATGGAACTGTTTTTT.

The chain recombines TRBV6-1 with TRBJ2-1, with a possible D match to TRBD2 (6 bases). The V and J ends lost 7 bases and 4 bases respectively, with 11 bases between them. CDR1 and CDR2 from the germline V gene are MNHNS and SASEGT. This CDR3 spans 13 amino acids. DNA for the CDR3: TGTGCCAGCAAGATGGGGGGTTACAATGAGCAGTTCTTC. The encoded protein is CASKMGGYNEQFF.

The V gene is TRBV6-5, the J gene TRBJ1-5; 8 bases fit TRBD1. This CDR3 spans 15 amino acids. Germline trimming cut 2 bases from V and 4 bases from J; bases unmatched to any gene: 4. Per the germline V gene, CDR1 is MNHEY and CDR2 is SVGAGI. CDR3 bases: TGTGCCAGCAGTTACGACGACAGGGGAAATCAGCCCCAGCATTTT. Translated, it gives CASSYDDRGNQPQHF.

The chain is built from TRBV6-5 and TRBJ2-5; the D gene is possibly TRBD1 (6 bases). Trimming removed 0 bases at V and 3 bases at J, with 11 bases between. The CDR3 totals 15 residues. The germline gives CDR1 MNHEY, CDR2 SVGAGI. The CDR3 bases are TGTGCCAGCAGTTACTCTGGGGCAGGGGAAGAGACCCAGTACTTC. Translating it yields CASSYSGAGEETQYF.

This chain connects TRBV4-1 to TRBJ1-1; D is perhaps TRBD1 (5 bases). The CDR3 is made up of 13 amino acids. The V end lost 0 bases, the J end lost 5 bases, and 7 bases lay between the germline ends. The germline gives CDR1 MGHRA, CDR2 YSYEKL. The DNA for the CDR3 is TGCGCCAGCAGCCAAGATAGGGGTACTGAAGCTTTCTTT. Encoded protein: CASSQDRGTEAFF.

CDR3 protein: CASSPAVNTEAFF. The CDR3, as DNA: TGTGCCAGCAGCCCAGCGGTGAACACTGAAGCTTTCTTT. The chain couples TRBV7-9 to TRBJ1-1; D is unclear. Germline CDR1 SEHNR, CDR2 FQNEAQ (reference sequence). This CDR3 has 13 amino acids. Trimming stripped 5 bases from V and 0 bases from J, with 7 bases between.

The chain has TRBV19 and TRBJ1-4; unclear D gene. The V end lost 9 bases, the J end lost 6 bases, and 14 bases lay between the germline ends. CDR3 size: 13 residues. CDR1 LNHDA and CDR2 SQIVND come from the germline V gene (reference sequence). CDR3 residues: CASALARDEKLFF. CDR3 DNA sequence: TGTGCCAGCGCCTTGGCGCGAGATGAAAAACTGTTTTTT.

The genes are TRBV27 and TRBJ2-7; 11 bases fit TRBD1. The CDR3 extends over 14 amino acids. V was pared by 5 bases and J by 4 bases, with 4 bases of the junction left unmatched. In germline, CDR1 is MNHEY, CDR2 SMNVEV (reference sequence). CDR3 in amino acids: CASSPRDRGYEQYF. CDR3 bases: TGTGCCAGCAGTCCTCGGGACAGGGGGTACGAGCAGTACTTC.

This clone appeared once. The V gene is TRBV28, the J gene TRBJ2-7; D possibly corresponds to TRBD2 (5 bases). Germline V gene lookup returns CDR1 MDHEN and CDR2 SYDVKM. The V end lost 6 bases, the J end lost 5 bases, and 14 bases lay between the germline ends. This CDR3 region has 13 residues. CDR3 amino acids: CASSPGGGDEQYF. CDR3 DNA sequence: TGTGCCAGCAGCCCTGGAGGAGGCGACGAGCAGTACTTC.

J is TRBJ1-4 and V is TRBV15; D remains unclear. Germline CDR1 LNHNV, CDR2 YYDKDF (reference sequence). The CDR3 is made up of 15 amino acids. The V end was cut by 5 bases, the J end by 8 bases, with 18 bases between. The chain's CDR3 is CATSVQDPSGEKLFF. The CDR3 DNA is TGTGCCACCAGCGTCCAGGACCCCTCCGGAGAAAAACTGTTTTTT.

The chain joins TRBV5-1 to TRBJ2-5; no reliable D call. Trimming took 2 bases from V and 1 from J, leaving 12 bases between them. Per the germline V gene, CDR1 is SGHRS and CDR2 is YFSETQ. The CDR3 totals 15 residues. For the CDR3, the DNA is TGCGCCAGCAGCTTTTCGGCTCCCGCCCAAGAGACCCAGTACTTC. This sequence encodes CASSFSAPAQETQYF.

V and J are TRBV5-1 and TRBJ1-1; 9 nucleotides match TRBD1. The CDR3 totals 15 residues. Trimming removed 2 bases from V and 4 bases from J; junction bases left unmatched: 6. Germline loops: CDR1 SGHRS, CDR2 YFSETQ. This chain's CDR3 is CASSFGDREGTEAFF. CDR3 DNA sequence: TGCGCCAGCAGCTTTGGGGACAGGGAGGGCACTGAAGCTTTCTTT. Together with reference TRBV5-1 and TRBJ1-1, the CDR3 gives the full variable domain: KAGVTQTPRYLIKTRGQQVTLSCSPISGHRSVSWYQQTPGQGLQFLFEYFSETQRNKGNFPGRFSGRQFSNSRSEMNVSTLELGDSALYLCASSFGDREGTEAFFGQGTRLTVV.